What follows is one T cell receptor (beta chain) and its context. The target of this receptor is not known. It has no much larger one-base neighbor in the sample; base qualities were not kept. The cohort consisted of fewer than 700 healthy bone marrow donors. At the time of sampling, all cohort members were nominally healthy, though unrecorded immune exposures were likely present. The donor tested CMV seropositive, placing the donor among the approximately 310 seropositive members of the cohort. Every donor gave a peripheral blood sample, and the peripheral blood mononuclear cells from that sample were used for TCR beta sequencing. The Qiagen DNeasy Blood Extraction Kit was used to extract genomic DNA from the blood cell samples. Inclusive of the bounding cysteine and phenylalanine, the CDR3 is 14 residues long. This entry keeps only the CDR3 DNA: 42 bases, framed from base 1. CDR1 and CDR2, per the germline V gene (reference sequence), are LNHDA and SQIVND. V and J are truncated by 10 bases and 1 base respectively, leaving an intervening sequence of 13 bases.

The data are from a study of cytomegalovirus exposure and HLA in healthy donors (dated by TCRdb to 2015 to 2018). Background for the entire study: An earlier analysis of 587 of the donors reported approximately 260 Gb of sequence data and around 100 million unique TCR beta sequences obtained from roughly 180 million T cells. An early release that covered several hundred HLA-typed donors contained approximately 320 gigabases of sequencing data and approximately 85 million unique TCR sequences. Among a few hundred genotyped donors of the cohort, an average of around 240,000 unique TCR beta nucleotide sequences were sequenced per donor, roughly 18% of them non-productive. The study was designed to test whether signatures of past pathogen exposure could be identified by cataloging public T cell receptors. Of the roughly 400 genotyped donors, approximately 83% fell in the genetic ancestry cluster associated with self-reported Caucasian donors. To study patterns of TCR occurrence, a later analysis re-analyzed previously published TCR beta repertoires from more than 550 donors and added high-resolution HLA genotyping. All discovery cohort repertoires had been generated on a single sequencing platform. The T cell repertoires of about 700 subjects were profiled by immunosequencing and related to cytomegalovirus serostatus. The number of donors typed differed by locus, with roughly 629-640 for A, B, C, DRB1 and DQB1, over 500 for DQA1, 606 for DPA1, and 472 for DPB1. Five DR-DQ haplotypes were treated as single units for association and clustering because of strong linkage in the cohort. Class I and class II HLA loci were covered by the typing at four-digit resolution. Alongside the repertoire data, information on donor age, sex, ethnicity and CMV serostatus was compiled. A separate validation cohort of over 95 different subjects was used in addition to the roughly 670-subject first cohort. Rather than drawing on any new phenotypic data, the later analysis identified candidate immune exposures from TCR beta sequences and the way those sequences occurred across donors. A later genetic analysis took genome-wide SNP genotypes for 398 of the 666 donors and used that subset as a discovery cohort. The study combined high-throughput TCR immunosequencing, statistical association of individual TCRs with disease status, and machine learning to predict cytomegalovirus infection status. An earlier analysis of around 580 of the donors used high-throughput TCR beta sequencing to judge whether each TCR beta V gene segment behaved as functional or pseudogenic. The paper as a whole reports these results and caveats: A later genetic analysis associated a missense DCLRE1C variant with V-gene and J-gene trimming of TCR beta chains, and an independent cohort replicated the association. According to a later analysis, TCR association rates differed among HLA loci, with DRB1 alleles showing the most associated TCRs and HLA-C alleles showing the fewest. In vitro tests confirmed that a few of the cytomegalovirus-associated TCR beta chains recognize cytomegalovirus antigens. In a later genetic analysis, fewer N-insertions in productive TCRs were reported among donors in an Asian-associated ancestry cluster than the approximately 630-donor mean. The cohort was sequenced for TCR beta chains only, and without alpha or paired-chain data the features that could be detected were limited. A later analysis reported that several top co-occurrence clusters appeared linked to parvovirus B19, influenza, CMV and Epstein-Barr virus. A cluster of highly shared sequence variants was judged likely to represent a technical artifact of the sequencing pipeline. A further reported finding was that TCR beta sequences accurately predicted the HLA-A and HLA-B alleles for most subjects in the first cohort. When HLA alleles, especially DR and DQ, strongly co-occurred, TCR associations were difficult to assign to individual alleles. The classifier was reported to diagnose cytomegalovirus status with high specificity and sensitivity in both the original and validation cohorts. Correlated functional status among segregating V segments might reflect linkage disequilibrium, but an unknown experimental factor could not be ruled out. Most TCR sequences were seen in very few donors, while some public TCRs were found in many individuals. A later analysis associated 15,000 to 20,000 TCR beta sequences with specific HLA alleles at a false discovery rate of 0.05. A total of about 180 TCR beta chains were listed by the study as associated with cytomegalovirus. Because HLA typing was missing for some donors at each locus, association tests included only the typed subset. Approximately 18 rarely observed V segments, including chromosome 9 orphons, were excluded from the earlier analysis of about 500 of the donors because counts were too low. According to the authors, the approach could potentially be generalized to other disease states and immunological phenotypes. Broadly in line with IMGT annotations, most TCR beta V segments showed up in productive rearrangements about 87% or about 30% of the time in an earlier analysis of several hundred of the donors. According to a later analysis, most CMV-associated TCR beta chains appeared to be HLA-restricted, and the HLA associations seemed to be driven largely by CMV exposure. The presence/absence analyses assumed that sequencing depth was roughly uniform across donors, and that assumption may not be true. Some IMGT-functional V segments, including TRBV6-2 and TRBV6-3, could not be told apart with the 87-base-pair reads, so those segments were excluded. A later analysis found that HLA-associated TCR beta chains were more clonally expanded and had lower generation probabilities than equally common non-associated chains. CMV serostatus was the only immune exposure information available for the cohort.

The method was the immunoSEQ multiplex PCR assay. For the multiplex PCR, a mixture combining 60 forward primers for TCR Vbeta segments and 13 reverse primers for TCR Jbeta segments was used. Amplification of the CDR3 region of rearranged TCR beta genes was performed with a multiplex PCR assay on genomic DNA. On the Illumina HiSeq System, the amplified TCR beta libraries were sequenced as 87-base-pair reads. As for how the authors treated the data: A later analysis counted tens of millions of unique TCR beta chains across the 690 or so repertoires, and roughly 11 million of these chains were shared by at least two donors. To remove PCR and sequencing errors, raw reads were error-corrected and collapsed into unique sequences using a nearest-neighbor algorithm that merged closely related sequences. CDR3 sequences were aligned to IMGT reference sequences to assign V, D and J gene segments. For a sequence to be retained, at least a six-nucleotide match to both a V gene segment and a J gene segment was required. A rearrangement was called productive if the CDR3 had no stop codons and remained in frame with V and J, and every other rearrangement was called non-productive. CDR3 was defined by IMGT convention, running from the second conserved V-encoded cysteine to the conserved J-encoded phenylalanine. The earlier analysis of about 590 of the donors excluded sequences that lacked an unambiguous match to a single V gene segment. An earlier analysis of a few hundred of the donors called V segments functional above 56.7% productive rearrangements and segregating when the between-donor standard deviation exceeded 5%. A statistical classification framework was developed to diagnose cytomegalovirus status using the catalog of TCR beta chain sequences. A later analysis assigned V and J genes by comparing TCR nucleotide sequences with IMGT/GENE-DB human TR gene sequences. A later analysis assigned CDR3 sequences and most-parsimonious VDJ recombination scenarios with the TCRdist pipeline. In a later analysis, each TCR beta chain was defined by its CDR3 amino acid sequence together with its V-gene family, and reads lacking a unique V-gene family were excluded. To address suspected cross-contamination and a sequencing artifact, a later analysis removed several hundred highly shared, low-generation-probability nucleotide sequences. In a later analysis, a clonal expansion index for each public chain was calculated from normalized within-repertoire ranks of inferred template counts. In a later analysis, generation probabilities were computed using a VDJ recombination model fitted to out-of-frame rearrangements, and the results were checked against IGoR. Hypergeometric tests were used in a later analysis to score TCR-TCR, TCR-HLA and TCR-CMV co-occurrence, with a repertoire-size bias correction applied to the TCR pairs. To estimate false discovery rates, a later analysis permuted the HLA or CMV assignments 20 times. In a later analysis, co-occurring TCRs were grouped using DBSCAN, and TCRdist sequence similarity was added for clustering within HLA-allele-positive subsets. Repertoires with fewer than 30,000 or more than 120,000 public chains, plus five repertoires with anomalous nucleotide sharing, were excluded from co-occurrence clustering. Imported from immuneACCESS, the table was reduced by TCRdb to in-frame sequences with V and J called. These copies leave out some clones; in studies compared against another copy, an unresolved V gene accounts for under half, and the cause of the remainder is not known. For V, J and clone size, that table is used; D and trimming come from the DNA. The sample table lists about 82,000 clones, over 70% of them with a count of one. The ten largest account for about 9.1% of the sample.

The chain is made from TRBV19 and TRBJ2-2; the D gene cannot be named for sure. The sequence derives from a man aged 40-55 years in good health and CMV-seropositive. Material for sequencing was PBMCs. In nucleotides, the sequence is TGTGCCACTACCGTTGACTGGAACACCGGGGAGCTGTTTTTT. Its protein product is CATTVDWNTGELFF.